The source of this T cell receptor (beta chain) is a study of regulatory T cells in long-lasting Graves disease. Findings of the study overall: Segments TRBV28, TRBJ1-2 and TRBJ2-5 showed preferential usage in persistent disease. Lower TCR diversity characterized persistent Graves' patients relative to newly diagnosed patients.

The CDR3 sequence is 14 residues long. Germline-derived CDR1 and CDR2 are SQVTM and ANQGSEA. V dropped 1 base and J dropped 0; count of bases not matched to a gene: 2. Assembly of TCR beta libraries relied on iRepertoire HTBI primers together with Arm-PCR of CDR3 regions. Each CDR3 protein gets one entry after TCRdb re-called the multiplex PCR reads with MiXCR. The sample records 500,000 or so distinct CDR3 sequences, 15% to 20% being singletons. Time point specified: newly diagnosed GD, antithyroid drugs for less than 3 months. Preparation of the TCR library used RNA extracted from PBMCs. This clonotype was counted only a few times. As yet, its antigen is unknown. These data are also associated with another study on T cells in Graves' hyperthyroidism and ophthalmopathy. From that paper: A 13 V-J signature model discriminated ophthalmopathy versus stable hyperthyroidism.

The specimen comprised peripheral blood mononuclear cells (PBMCs), sampled at new diagnosis, from a patient treated with antithyroid drugs. This clonotype was sampled from a man in his forties with Graves disease. The V and J genes are TRBV29-1 and TRBJ2-7, with 8 nucleotides matching TRBD1. The CDR3 here is CSVEGQGSSYEQYF. CDR3 bases: TGCAGCGTTGAAGGACAGGGGAGCTCCTACGAGCAGTACTTC.